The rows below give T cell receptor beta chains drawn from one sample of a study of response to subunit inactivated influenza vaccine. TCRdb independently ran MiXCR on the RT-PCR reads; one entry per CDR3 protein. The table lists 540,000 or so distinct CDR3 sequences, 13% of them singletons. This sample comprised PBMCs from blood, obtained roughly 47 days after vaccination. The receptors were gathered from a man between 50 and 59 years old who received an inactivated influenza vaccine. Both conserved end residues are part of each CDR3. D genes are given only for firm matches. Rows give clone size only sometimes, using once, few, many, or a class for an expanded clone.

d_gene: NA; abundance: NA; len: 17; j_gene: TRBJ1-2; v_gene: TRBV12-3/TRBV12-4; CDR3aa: CASSLALGRRANYGYTF; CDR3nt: TGTGCCAGCAGTTTAGCGCTCGGGCGGAGAGCTAACTATGGCTACACCTTC
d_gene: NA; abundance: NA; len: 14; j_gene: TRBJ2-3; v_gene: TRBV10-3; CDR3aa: CAISGVGVTDTQYF; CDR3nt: TGTGCCATCAGTGGAGTGGGAGTAACAGATACGCAGTATTTT
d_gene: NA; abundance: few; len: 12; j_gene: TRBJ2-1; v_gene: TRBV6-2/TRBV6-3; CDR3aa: CASRRGHNEQFF; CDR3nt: TGTGCCAGCAGGCGGGGCCACAATGAGCAGTTCTTC
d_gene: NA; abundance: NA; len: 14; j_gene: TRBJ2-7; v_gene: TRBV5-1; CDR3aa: CASSPTWVSYEQYF; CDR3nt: TGCGCCAGCAGCCCCACTTGGGTGTCCTACGAGCAGTACTTC
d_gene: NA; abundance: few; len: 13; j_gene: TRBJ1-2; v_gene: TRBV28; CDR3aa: CASSLHVNYGYTF; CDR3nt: TGTGCCAGCAGTTTGCACGTGAACTATGGCTACACCTTC
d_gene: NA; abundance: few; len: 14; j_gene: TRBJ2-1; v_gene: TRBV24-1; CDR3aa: CATSPGEGYNEQFF; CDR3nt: TGTGCCACCAGTCCGGGAGAAGGGTACAATGAGCAGTTCTTC
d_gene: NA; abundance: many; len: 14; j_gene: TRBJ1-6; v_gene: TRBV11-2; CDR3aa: CASSGGGADSPLHF; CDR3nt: TGTGCCAGCAGCGGGGGGGGCGCAGATTCACCCCTCCACTTT
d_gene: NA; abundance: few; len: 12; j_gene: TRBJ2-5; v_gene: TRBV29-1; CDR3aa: CSVGQNIETQYF; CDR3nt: TGCAGCGTCGGACAGAATATAGAGACCCAGTACTTC
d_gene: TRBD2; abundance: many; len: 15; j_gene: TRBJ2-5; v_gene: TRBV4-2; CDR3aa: CASSQVPGGGETQYF; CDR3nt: TGTGCCAGCAGCCAAGTACCGGGAGGGGGAGAGACCCAGTACTTC
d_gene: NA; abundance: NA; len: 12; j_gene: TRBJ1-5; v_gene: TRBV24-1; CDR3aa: CATSDQNQPQHF; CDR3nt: TGTGCCACCAGTGATCAAAATCAGCCCCAGCATTTT
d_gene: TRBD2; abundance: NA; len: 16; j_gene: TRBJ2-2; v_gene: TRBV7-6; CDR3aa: CASIGAGGPNTGELFF; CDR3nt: TGTGCCAGCATCGGAGCGGGAGGGCCGAACACCGGGGAGCTGTTTTTT
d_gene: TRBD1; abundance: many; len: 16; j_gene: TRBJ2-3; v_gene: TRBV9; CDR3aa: CASSVALQGGTDTQYF; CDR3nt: TGTGCCAGCAGCGTAGCTTTACAGGGGGGCACAGATACGCAGTATTTT
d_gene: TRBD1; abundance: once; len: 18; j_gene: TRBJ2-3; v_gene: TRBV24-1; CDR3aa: CTTSDLGRTGYGTDTQYF; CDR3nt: TGTACCACCAGTGATTTGGGGAGGACAGGGTACGGCACAGATACGCAGTATTTT
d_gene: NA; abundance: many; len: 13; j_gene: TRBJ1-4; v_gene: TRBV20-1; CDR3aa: CSAQADGNEKLFF; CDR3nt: TGCAGTGCCCAAGCGGACGGTAATGAAAAACTGTTTTTT
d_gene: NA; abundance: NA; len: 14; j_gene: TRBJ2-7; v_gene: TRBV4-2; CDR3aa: CASSQRGLGFEQYF; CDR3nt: TGTGCCAGCAGCCAACGAGGACTTGGCTTTGAGCAGTACTTC
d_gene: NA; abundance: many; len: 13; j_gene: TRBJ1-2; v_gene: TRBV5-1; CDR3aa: CASTLGHGRGYTF; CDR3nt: TGCGCCAGCACCCTGGGCCACGGCCGTGGCTACACCTTC
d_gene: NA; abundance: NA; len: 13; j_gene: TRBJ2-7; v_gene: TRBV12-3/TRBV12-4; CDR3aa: CASSNGGDYEQYF; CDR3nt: TGTGCCAGCAGTAATGGAGGAGACTACGAGCAGTACTTC
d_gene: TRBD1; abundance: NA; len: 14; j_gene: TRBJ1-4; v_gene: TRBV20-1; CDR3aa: CSARPGGSNEKLFF; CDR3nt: TGCAGTGCTAGACCAGGGGGTTCTAATGAAAAACTGTTTTTT
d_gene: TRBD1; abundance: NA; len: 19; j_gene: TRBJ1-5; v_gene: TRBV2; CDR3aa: CASSPERTGIVARNQPQHF; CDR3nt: TGTGCCAGCAGTCCCGAAAGGACAGGGATAGTAGCTCGCAATCAGCCCCAGCATTTT
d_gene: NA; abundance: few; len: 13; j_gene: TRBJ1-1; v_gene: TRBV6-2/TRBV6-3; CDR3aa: CASSDPEKAEAFF; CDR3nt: TGTGCCAGCAGTGACCCGGAAAAGGCTGAAGCTTTCTTT
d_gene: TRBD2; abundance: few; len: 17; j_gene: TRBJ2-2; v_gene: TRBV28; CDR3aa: CASSPLRLAGGIGELFF; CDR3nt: TGTGCCAGCAGTCCCCTAAGACTAGCGGGAGGAATCGGGGAGCTGTTTTTT
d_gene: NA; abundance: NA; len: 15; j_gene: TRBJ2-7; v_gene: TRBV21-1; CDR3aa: CASSKRGQLECEQYF; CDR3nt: TGTGCCAGCAGCAAAAGGGGACAGCTAGAATGCGAGCAGTACTTC
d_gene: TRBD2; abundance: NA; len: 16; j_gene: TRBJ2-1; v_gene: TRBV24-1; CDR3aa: CATSDSGTSGKDEQFF; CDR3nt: TGTGCCACCAGTGATTCCGGGACTAGCGGAAAGGATGAGCAGTTCTTC
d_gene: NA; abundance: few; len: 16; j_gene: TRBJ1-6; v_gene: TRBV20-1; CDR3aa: CSARRATSSYNSPLHF; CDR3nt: TGCAGTGCTCGGAGGGCCACGAGCTCCTATAATTCACCCCTCCACTTT
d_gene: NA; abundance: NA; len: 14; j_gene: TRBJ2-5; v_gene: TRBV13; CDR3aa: CASSPYSEAETQYF; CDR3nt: TGTGCCAGCAGCCCCTACTCAGAGGCGGAGACCCAGTACTTC
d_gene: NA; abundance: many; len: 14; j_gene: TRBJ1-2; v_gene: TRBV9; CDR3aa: CASSEGRINYGYTF; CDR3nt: TGTGCCAGCAGCGAGGGACGGATTAACTATGGCTACACCTTC
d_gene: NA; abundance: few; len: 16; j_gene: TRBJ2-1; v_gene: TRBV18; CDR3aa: CASSPHVGSSYNEQFF; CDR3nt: TGTGCCAGCTCACCACATGTCGGGAGCTCCTACAATGAGCAGTTCTTC
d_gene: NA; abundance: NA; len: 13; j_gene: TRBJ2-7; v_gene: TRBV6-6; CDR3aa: CASSYVSFGEQYF; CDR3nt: TGTGCCAGCAGTTATGTCAGTTTCGGCGAGCAGTACTTC
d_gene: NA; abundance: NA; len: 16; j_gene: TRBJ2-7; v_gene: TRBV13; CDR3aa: CASRPGGRQLTYEQYF; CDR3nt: TGTGCCAGCAGACCTGGAGGGCGGCAGTTGACCTACGAGCAGTACTTC
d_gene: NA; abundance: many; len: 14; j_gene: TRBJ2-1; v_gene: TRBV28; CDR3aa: CASSRPLWYNEQFF; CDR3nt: TGTGCCAGCAGCCGCCCCCTATGGTACAATGAGCAGTTCTTC
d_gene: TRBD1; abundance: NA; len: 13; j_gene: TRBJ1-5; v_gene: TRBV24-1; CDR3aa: CAIGGQYNQPQHF; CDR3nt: TGTGCCATCGGGGGACAGTACAATCAGCCCCAGCATTTT
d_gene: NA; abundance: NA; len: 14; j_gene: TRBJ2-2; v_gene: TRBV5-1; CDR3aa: CASSLVLDTGELFF; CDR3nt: TGCGCCAGCAGCTTGGTTTTGGACACCGGGGAGCTGTTTTTT
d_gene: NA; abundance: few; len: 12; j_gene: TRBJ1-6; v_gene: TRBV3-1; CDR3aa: CASSQEYSPLHF; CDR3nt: TGTGCCAGCAGCCAAGAATATTCACCCCTCCACTTT
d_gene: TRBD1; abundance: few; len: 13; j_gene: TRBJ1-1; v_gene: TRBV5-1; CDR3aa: CASTAGGEGEAFF; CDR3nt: TGCGCCAGCACGGCAGGGGGCGAAGGCGAAGCTTTCTTT
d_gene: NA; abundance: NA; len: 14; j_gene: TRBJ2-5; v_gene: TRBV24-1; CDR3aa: CATSDRTVRETQYF; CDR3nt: TGTGCCACCAGTGACCGGACAGTCCGAGAGACCCAGTACTTC
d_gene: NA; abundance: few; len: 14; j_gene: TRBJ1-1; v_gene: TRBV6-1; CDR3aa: CASSPTVSNTEAFF; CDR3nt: TGTGCCAGCAGCCCTACGGTTTCGAACACTGAAGCTTTCTTT
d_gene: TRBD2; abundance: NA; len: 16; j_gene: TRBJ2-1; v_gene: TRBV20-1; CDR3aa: CSARLLLAGSYNEQFF; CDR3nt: TGCAGTGCTAGACTACTTCTAGCGGGGTCTTACAATGAGCAGTTCTTC
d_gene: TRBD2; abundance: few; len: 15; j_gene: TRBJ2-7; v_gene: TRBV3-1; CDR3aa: CASSQVSGRATEQYF; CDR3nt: TGTGCCAGCAGCCAAGTCAGCGGGAGGGCCACCGAGCAGTACTTC
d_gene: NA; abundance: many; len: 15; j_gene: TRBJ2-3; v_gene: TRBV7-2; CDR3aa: CASSLSMSITDTQYF; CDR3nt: TGTGCCAGCAGCTTATCCATGAGTATCACAGATACGCAGTATTTT
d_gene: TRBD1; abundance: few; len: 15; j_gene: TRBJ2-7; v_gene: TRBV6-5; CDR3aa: CASSYGQGLGYEQYF; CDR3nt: TGTGCCAGCAGTTACGGACAGGGTCTAGGGTACGAGCAGTACTTC
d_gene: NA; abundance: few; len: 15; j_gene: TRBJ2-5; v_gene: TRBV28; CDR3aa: CASGSPGQGEETQYF; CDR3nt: TGTGCCAGCGGCTCCCCGGGACAAGGGGAAGAGACCCAGTACTTC
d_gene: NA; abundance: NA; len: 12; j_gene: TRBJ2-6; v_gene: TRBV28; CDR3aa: CASSFSERVLTF; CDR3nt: TGTGCCAGCAGTTTTTCGGAACGCGTCCTGACTTTC
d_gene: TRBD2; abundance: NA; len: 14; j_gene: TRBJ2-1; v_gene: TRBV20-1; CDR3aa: CSARPAGRWNEQFF; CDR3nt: TGCAGTGCTAGACCCGCCGGGAGGTGGAATGAGCAGTTCTTC
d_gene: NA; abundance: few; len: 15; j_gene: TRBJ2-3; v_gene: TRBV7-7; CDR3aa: CASSLGMGGTDTQYF; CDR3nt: TGTGCTAGCAGCTTAGGTATGGGTGGGACAGATACGCAGTATTTT
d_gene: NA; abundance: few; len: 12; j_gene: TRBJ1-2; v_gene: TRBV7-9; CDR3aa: CASSLGDRGYTF; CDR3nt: TGTGCCAGCAGCTTAGGGGATCGGGGCTACACCTTC
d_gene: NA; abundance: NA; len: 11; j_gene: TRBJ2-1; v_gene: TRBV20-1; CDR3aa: CSAVRPREQFF; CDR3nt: TGCAGTGCAGTACGGCCGCGAGAGCAGTTCTTC
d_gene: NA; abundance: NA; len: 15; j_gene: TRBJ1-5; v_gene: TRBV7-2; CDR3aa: CASSLAPQFLQPQHF; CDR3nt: TGTGCCAGCAGCTTAGCCCCACAGTTCCTCCAGCCCCAGCATTTT
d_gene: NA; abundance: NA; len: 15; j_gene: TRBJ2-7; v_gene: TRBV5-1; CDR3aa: CASSLAVGARYEQYF; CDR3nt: TGCGCCAGCAGCTTGGCCGTAGGGGCGCGGTACGAGCAGTACTTC
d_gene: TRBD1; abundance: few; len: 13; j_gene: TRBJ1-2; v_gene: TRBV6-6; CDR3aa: CASSYGQAYGYTF; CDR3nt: TGTGCCAGCAGTTACGGACAGGCCTATGGCTACACCTTC
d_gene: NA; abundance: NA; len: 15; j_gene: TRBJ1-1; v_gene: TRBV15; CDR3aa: CATRWNTGPYTEAFF; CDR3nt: TGTGCCACCAGGTGGAATACAGGACCCTACACTGAAGCTTTCTTT
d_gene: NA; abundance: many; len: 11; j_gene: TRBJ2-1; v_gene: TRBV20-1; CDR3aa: CSARMVAEQFF; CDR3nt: TGCAGTGCTCGGATGGTAGCGGAGCAGTTCTTC
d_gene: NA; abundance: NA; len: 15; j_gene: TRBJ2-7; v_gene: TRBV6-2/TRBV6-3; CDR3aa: CASSYSTPLGYEQYF; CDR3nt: TGTGCCAGCAGTTACTCGACGCCCTTGGGCTACGAGCAGTACTTC
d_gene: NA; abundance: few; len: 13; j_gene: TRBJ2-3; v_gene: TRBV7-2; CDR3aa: CASSFIATDTQYF; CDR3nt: TGTGCCAGCAGCTTTATCGCCACAGATACGCAGTATTTT
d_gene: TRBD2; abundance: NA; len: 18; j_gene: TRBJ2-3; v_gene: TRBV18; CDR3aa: CASSAKTSGSLYTDTQYF; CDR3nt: TGTGCCAGCTCAGCAAAGACTAGCGGGAGCCTATACACAGATACGCAGTATTTT
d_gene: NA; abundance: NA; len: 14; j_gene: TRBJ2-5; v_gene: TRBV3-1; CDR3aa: CASSQEVQKETQYF; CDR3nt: TGTGCCAGCAGCCAAGAAGTGCAGAAAGAGACCCAGTACTTC
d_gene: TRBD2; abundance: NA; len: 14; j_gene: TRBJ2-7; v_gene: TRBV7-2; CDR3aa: CASSFLAGGHEQYF; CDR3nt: TGTGCCAGCAGCTTCCTAGCGGGGGGGCATGAGCAGTACTTC
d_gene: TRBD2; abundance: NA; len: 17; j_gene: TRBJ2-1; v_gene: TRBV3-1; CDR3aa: CASSLVGGTSWGRVQFF; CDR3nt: TGTGCCAGCAGCCTCGTGGGCGGGACTAGCTGGGGTCGGGTGCAGTTCTTC